This T cell receptor (beta chain) appears in the sequencing data of a study of cytomegalovirus exposure and HLA in healthy donors. Vbeta (60) and Jbeta (13) primers were used in the PCR. Using immunoSEQ multiplex PCR, the repertoire was profiled, and TCRdb retains in-frame clones only, with some absent. Among some 200,000 clones listed, roughly 87% were seen once. Study results and limitations: More clonal expansion characterized HLA-associated TCR beta chains than equally common others in a later analysis. With DRB1 most and HLA-C fewest, TCR association rates differed between HLA loci in a later analysis.

Trimming removed 6 bases from V and 0 bases from J; junction bases left unmatched: 8. Germline assignment: CDR1 MGHDK and CDR2 SYGVNS. This CDR3 spans 16 amino acids. As regards this clone: The antigen remains unidentified.

The chain couples TRBV25-1 to TRBJ2-5; 9 bases fit TRBD1. The receptor was derived from a girl in the first two years of life in good health and CMV-seronegative. Sample: PBMCs. CDR3 region: CASRTLRQGDQETQYF. The CDR3, as DNA: TGTGCCAGCAGGACCCTTAGACAGGGGGACCAAGAGACCCAGTACTTC.